Reported below is one T cell receptor (beta chain). These data come from a study of blood T cell repertoires in COVID-19. Study-wide context: Sources were T cells, B-cell-depleted T cells, or PBMCs; the material itself was cDNA or gDNA.

Assay used: immunoSEQ multiplex PCR; TCRdb lists only in-frame clones, some missing. Here the sample spans around 80,000 clones, more than 80% being singletons. V was clipped by 0 bases and J by 4 bases; unmatched bases: 8. The CDR3 length is 16 residues. From germline, CDR1 is SEHNR and CDR2 FQNEAQ (reference sequence). Sequencing was carried out using peripheral blood. The sequence was collected from an elderly woman with acute or convalescent COVID-19. The rearrangement joins TRBV7-9 to TRBJ2-5; 7 bases are a match to TRBD2. The CDR3 bases are TGTGCCAGCAGCTTAGCCCAGAGCGGCGGGGGAGAGACCCAGTACTTC. This translates into CASSLAQSGGGETQYF.